The 26 T cell receptor beta chains listed next were all sequenced from one sample in a study of beta chain features in type 1 diabetes. Findings and limits, study-wide: Across all four CD4+ subsets, people with type 1 diabetes showed modestly shorter TCRB CDR3s.

Antigen specificity for these receptors is unknown. The study reverse transcribed the entire isolated RNA, so it sequenced expressed TCRB transcripts. Repertoires were generated with immunoSEQ multiplex PCR, while TCRdb's copy carries only in-frame clones and drops some. Of almost 350,000 clones in the sample, 9.3% were seen once. Sequencing was done on a sample of central memory CD4+ T cells from blood. The receptors here all came from a man aged 30 to 39 with type 1 diabetes.

This clone has only a few counts. A read error may be the cause here, since a much bigger clone is one base away. The chain carries TRBV7-6 and TRBJ1-3; maybe TRBD1 (5 bases). Germline V CDR1 and CDR2: SGHVS, FNYEAQ. Trimming cost V 4 bases and J 3 bases, with 10 bases left between them. CDR3 size: 14 residues. CDR3 bases: TGTGCCAGCAGCTCCTGGGACGGTGGAAACACCATATATTTT. This gives the protein CASSSWDGGNTIYF.

The V and J genes are TRBV5-1 and TRBJ2-7; no clear D gene. The CDR3 spans 11 residues. V gave up 4 bases and J gave up 3 bases, with 5 bases separating them. Looked up from germline, CDR1 is SGHRS and CDR2 is YFSETQ. Here the CDR3 DNA reads TGCGCCAGCAGCCAGGACTACGAGCAGTACTTC. It is translated as CASSQDYEQYF.

This clone was recorded at least ten times. This chain uses TRBV6-6 with TRBJ1-5, with TRBD1 matching 7 bases. V shed 5 bases and J 6 bases; nucleotides not matched to a gene: 4. Germline V CDR1 and CDR2: MNHNY, SVGAGI (reference sequence). This CDR3 has 13 amino acids. This CDR3 is CASSITGVQPQHF. The CDR3, as DNA: TGTGCCAGCAGTATTACAGGGGTTCAGCCCCAGCATTTT.

The gene calls are TRBV7-2 and TRBJ2-3; weak D call: TRBD1 (5 bases). This CDR3 comprises 14 residues. Germline V gives CDR1 SGHTA, CDR2 FQGNSA. The germline V and J ends were trimmed by 4 bases and 2 bases, with 10 bases remaining between them. CDR3 loop: CASSSRQYTDTQYF. CDR3 DNA: TGTGCCAGCAGCTCTAGACAGTACACAGATACGCAGTATTTT. The whole variable domain, filled in from reference TRBV7-2 and TRBJ2-3, reads GAGVSQSPSNKVTEKGKDVELRCDPISGHTALYWYRQSLGQGLEFLIYFQGNSAPDKSGLPSDRFSAERTGGSVSTLTIQRTQQEDSAVYLCASSSRQYTDTQYFGPGTRLTVL.

The table lists this clone with many counts. V is TRBV10-3 and J is TRBJ1-4; D gene unclear. From germline, CDR1 is ENHRY and CDR2 SYGVKD. V lost 4 bases and J 6 bases, leaving 9 bases between the germline ends. CDR3 length: 13 residues. Written as DNA, the CDR3 is TGTGCCATCAGTGGAAGATCGGATGAAAAACTGTTTTTT. This translates into CAISGRSDEKLFF.

This clone was observed a handful of times. This rearrangement joins TRBV29-1 to TRBJ1-1, with D perhaps matching TRBD1 (5 bases). The CDR3 contains 11 residues. V lost 8 bases to trimming and J lost 2 bases, with 9 bases between them. CDR1 SQVTM and CDR2 ANQGSEA come from the germline V gene. For the CDR3, the DNA is TGCAGCATTGGGGGTAACACTGAAGCTTTCTTT. Protein: CSIGGNTEAFF. Drawing the rest from reference TRBV29-1 and TRBJ1-1, the complete variable domain is SAVISQKPSRDICQRGTSLTIQCQVDSQVTMMFWYRQQPGQSLTLIATANQGSEATYESGFVIDKFPISRPNLTFSTLTVSNMSPEDSSIYLCSIGGNTEAFFGQGTRLTVV.

This clone was observed a handful of times. The rearrangement joins TRBV4-3 to TRBJ2-4; a weak D match, TRBD1 (6 bases). Germline V CDR1 and CDR2: LGHNA, YSLEER. This CDR3 region has 18 residues. Trimming removed 0 bases from V and 5 bases from J, with 20 bases in between. The CDR3 is CASSQDLGQGIPQNIQYF. CDR3 DNA: TGCGCCAGCAGCCAAGATCTCGGGCAGGGGATCCCGCAAAACATTCAGTACTTC.

This clone was seen more than once but under ten times. One end of the junction varies from germline; a read error may be responsible. Other DNA sequences within the sample encode an identical CDR3. CDR3 DNA sequence: TGCGCTAGTGGTTTGTCGGTGGACTCTGGGGCCAACGTCCTGACTTTC. Translated, it gives CASGLSVDSGANVLTF. The chain employs TRBV12-5 and TRBJ2-6; no reliable D call. Germline loops: CDR1 LGHNT, CDR2 FRNRAP. The CDR3 has 16 amino acids.

This clone occurred many times. The gene calls are TRBV5-1 and TRBJ2-7; a weak D match, TRBD2 (5 bases). V lost 5 bases to trimming and J lost 3 bases, with 18 bases between them. The CDR3 extends over 15 amino acids. Per germline, CDR1 SGHRS and CDR2 YFSETQ. CDR3 loop: CASSTTLRGLYEQYF. The CDR3 DNA sequence: TGCGCCAGCAGTACGACTCTTCGAGGGCTCTACGAGCAGTACTTC.

The CDR3 nucleotides read TGTGCCAGCAGCCAGGGGGCAGCCTCTGGAAACACCATATATTTT. Translated, it gives CASSQGAASGNTIYF. The rearrangement uses TRBV7-2 and TRBJ1-3, with 8 bases identical to TRBD1. Germline V gene sequence: CDR1 SGHTA, CDR2 FQGNSA. This CDR3 has 15 residues. Losses at the gene ends were 5 bases for V and 0 bases for J; bases not matched to a gene: 3. The full variable domain, completed using reference TRBV7-2 and TRBJ1-3, is GAGVSQSPSNKVTEKGKDVELRCDPISGHTALYWYRQSLGQGLEFLIYFQGNSAPDKSGLPSDRFSAERTGGSVSTLTIQRTQQEDSAVYLCASSQGAASGNTIYFGEGSWLTVV.

This clone occurred a few times. The chain has TRBV27 and TRBJ1-1; D not resolved. CDR1 is MNHEY and CDR2 is SMNVEV in the germline V gene (reference sequence). The length of the CDR3 is 11 residues. The V end was cut by 3 bases, the J end by 8 bases, with 7 bases between. The CDR3 here is CASSFPREAFF. The CDR3 DNA reads as TGTGCCAGCAGTTTCCCGAGGGAAGCTTTCTTT.

This clone was found many times. The chain couples TRBV18 to TRBJ2-4; no clear D gene. The CDR3 extends over 17 amino acids. The germline V gene encodes CDR1 KGHSH and CDR2 LQKENI. With 0 bases removed from V and 0 bases from J, the gap between germline ends came to 12 bases. Here the CDR3 reads CASSPPNGYLAKNIQYF. The CDR3 DNA follows: TGTGCCAGCTCACCACCGAACGGGTACCTAGCCAAAAACATTCAGTACTTC.

The chain has TRBV30 and TRBJ1-4; 10 bases line up with TRBD1. Germline CDR1 is GTSNPN and CDR2 is SVGIG (reference sequence). V lost 3 bases to trimming and J lost 5 bases; unmatched junction nucleotides: 6. The CDR3 totals 15 residues. The CDR3 here is CAWRYGTGANEKLFF. CDR3 nucleotide sequence: TGTGCCTGGAGGTATGGGACAGGGGCGAATGAAAAACTGTTTTTT. Drawing the rest from reference TRBV30 and TRBJ1-4, the complete variable domain is SQTIHQWPATLVQPVGSPLSLECTVEGTSNPNLYWYRQAAGRGLQLLFYSVGIGQISSEVPQNLSASRPQDRQFILSSKKLLLSDSGFYLCAWRYGTGANEKLFFGSGTQLSVL.

This clone was detected a few times. The chain recombines TRBV30 with TRBJ2-7, with D hard to call. V dropped 2 bases and J dropped 6 bases, with 17 bases sitting between them. The CDR3 has 14 residues. Germline assignment: CDR1 GTSNPN and CDR2 SVGIG (reference sequence). The CDR3 nucleotides are TGTGCCTGGAGTTTCCCCCCTCGGCGGCGCGAGCAGTACTTC. This gives the protein CAWSFPPRRREQYF.

This clone was seen ten or more times. The chain recombines TRBV11-2 with TRBJ2-1; TRBD2 might be the D (6 bases). Trimming pared 2 bases from V and 4 bases from J, leaving 15 bases between. The CDR3 is 16 residues long. Germline CDR1 SGHAT, CDR2 FQNNGV. The CDR3 here is CASSLLGGSSYNEQFF. The DNA of the CDR3 is TGTGCCAGCAGCTTACTCGGGGGAAGTTCGTACAATGAGCAGTTCTTC.

Only a few counts were recorded for this clone. V gene TRBV7-2 combines with J gene TRBJ2-1; 7 nucleotides match TRBD2. V lost 3 bases to trimming and J lost 5 bases; unmatched junction nucleotides: 7. Germline V gene sequence: CDR1 SGHTA, CDR2 FQGNSA. CDR3 length: 15 amino acids. The CDR3 DNA sequence: TGTGCCAGCAGCTTGGGGTACGGGGGGAACAATGAGCAGTTCTTC. The encoded protein is CASSLGYGGNNEQFF.

The V call is TRBV20-1, the J call TRBJ1-5; 8 nucleotides line up with TRBD1. The length of the CDR3 is 11 residues. The germline V gene has CDR1 DFQATT and CDR2 SNEGSKA (reference sequence). CDR3 bases: TGCAGAGGACAGGGCTCTCAGCCCCAGCATTTT. The encoded protein is CRGQGSQPQHF.

This clone was recorded a few times. The J gene is TRBJ2-7, the V gene TRBV5-6; D not certain. The CDR3 spans 13 residues. In germline, CDR1 is SGHDT, CDR2 YYEEEE. V shed 4 bases and J shed 7 bases, with 15 bases lying between them. The CDR3 region has the DNA TGTGCCAGCAGCCCGAGGTCCGTTCAGGAGCAGTACTTC. Protein product: CASSPRSVQEQYF.

Only a few counts were recorded for this clone. V usage is TRBV30 and J usage is TRBJ1-4; D not resolved. Trimming stripped 0 bases from V and 4 bases from J, with 15 bases between. The CDR3 consists of 16 residues. The germline CDR1 and CDR2 sequences are GTSNPN and SVGIG (reference sequence). The CDR3 sequence: CAWSVLSKGINEKLFF. The CDR3 DNA sequence: TGTGCCTGGAGTGTACTGTCCAAGGGCATTAATGAAAAACTGTTTTTT.

This clone was seen more than once but under ten times. V is TRBV11-2 and J is TRBJ2-5, with TRBD2 identical over 11 bases. V dropped 5 bases and J dropped 0; count of bases not matched to a gene: 8. The CDR3 is 17 residues long. Germline V lookup: CDR1 SGHAT, CDR2 FQNNGV. CDR3 coding DNA: TGTGCCAGCAGCCCAATCAGACTAGCGGGGTACCAAGAGACCCAGTACTTC. Its protein product is CASSPIRLAGYQETQYF. Full variable domain (missing parts from reference TRBV11-2 and TRBJ2-5): EAGVAQSPRYKIIEKRQSVAFWCNPISGHATLYWYQQILGQGPKLLIQFQNNGVVDDSQLPKDRFSAERLKGVDSTLKIQPAKLEDSAVYLCASSPIRLAGYQETQYFGPGTRLLVL.

CDR3 DNA: TGTGCCAGCAGTTCCTCAGGCGTTGAGCAGTTCTTC. Its translation: CASSSSGVEQFF. V usage is TRBV6-6 and J usage is TRBJ2-1; D not certain. Germline lookup yields CDR1 MNHNY and CDR2 SVGAGI (reference sequence). Deletions cut 4 bases from V and 9 bases from J, with 10 bases between. This CDR3 has 12 residues.

The chain's CDR3 is CAWTGEMDSPLHF. CDR3 nucleotides: TGTGCCTGGACGGGGGAGATGGATTCACCCCTCCACTTT. The chain links TRBV30 to TRBJ1-6; TRBD1 is a possible D gene (5 bases). CDR1 and CDR2 (germline): GTSNPN, SVGIG (reference sequence). The CDR3 is 13 residues long. Trimming took off 4 bases at V and 8 bases at J, with 12 bases between the two ends. Full variable domain (rest looked up from reference TRBV30 and TRBJ1-6): SQTIHQWPATLVQPVGSPLSLECTVEGTSNPNLYWYRQAAGRGLQLLFYSVGIGQISSEVPQNLSASRPQDRQFILSSKKLLLSDSGFYLCAWTGEMDSPLHFGNGTRLTVT.

This clone was counted between two and nine times. The genes are TRBV19 and TRBJ2-7, with a possible D match to TRBD1 (6 bases). This CDR3 is 12 amino acids long. Germline CDR1 and CDR2: LNHDA and SQIVND (reference sequence). Trimming removed 3 bases at V and 5 bases at J, with 8 bases between. The CDR3 sequence: CASSIRGNEQYF. For the CDR3, the DNA is TGTGCCAGTAGTATCAGGGGAAACGAGCAGTACTTC.

Only one count was recorded for this clone. V and J are TRBV27 and TRBJ2-7, with a tentative D call TRBD1 (5 bases). V gave up 6 bases and J gave up 2 bases, with 14 bases separating them. CDR3 size: 14 residues. Looked up from germline, CDR1 is MNHEY and CDR2 is SMNVEV (reference sequence). The CDR3 is CASSWLTAPYEQYF. The CDR3 coding sequence is TGTGCCAGCAGCTGGCTGACAGCCCCCTACGAGCAGTACTTC.

The chain links TRBV19 to TRBJ2-1; 10 bases are a match to TRBD2. Germline values: CDR1 LNHDA, CDR2 SQIVND (reference sequence). The CDR3 has 15 amino acids. With 8 bases clipped from V and 9 bases from J, the junction kept 13 bases outside the gene matches. The CDR3 region is CASAKAGTSVTEQFF. DNA for the CDR3: TGTGCCAGTGCCAAGGCAGGGACTAGCGTTACTGAGCAGTTCTTC.

The CDR3 DNA sequence: TGTGCCAGCAGTCTTCAGTCAGGGGATGGGGTTGAAAAACTGTTTTTT. Protein sequence: CASSLQSGDGVEKLFF. J is TRBJ1-4 and V is TRBV27; D perhaps matches TRBD1 (6 bases). CDR3 length equals 16 residues. Germline V gene sequence: CDR1 MNHEY, CDR2 SMNVEV (reference sequence). V lost 5 bases and J 7 bases, leaving 20 bases between the germline ends.